This is a list of T cell receptor beta chains from one sample in a study of blood T cell repertoires in COVID-19. Profiling relied on immunoSEQ multiplex PCR, and the TCRdb table lists in-frame clones only, not all of them. The table shows roughly 250,000 clones, with 80% to 95% occurring only once. Specimen: PBMCs or T cells enriched from blood (not recorded which). Source of these receptors: a woman under 30 who had recovered from COVID-19. The CDR3 runs from the conserved cysteine through the conserved F or W. The D gene is left open where the match is weak. Expanded clones are given a class, and other clones once, few, many or no size at all.

CDR3 DNA	CDR3 protein	D gene	J gene	clone size	V gene	CDR3 length
TGTGCCAGTAGTCTGACAGGAAAAAACACCGGGGAGCTGTTTTTT	CASSLTGKNTGELFF	.	TRBJ2-2	.	TRBV19	15
TGCGCCGGAAAGCGGGGAGACGCAGATACGCAGTATTTT	CAGKRGDADTQYF	TRBD2	TRBJ2-3	.	TRBV5-1	13
TGTGCCAGCAGCCTACAGGGGTACGGCTACACCTTC	CASSLQGYGYTF	TRBD1	TRBJ1-2	.	TRBV11-3	12
TGTGCCAGCAGCCCACGGGACAGGGGTGGTCCAGATACGCAGTATTTT	CASSPRDRGGPDTQYF	.	TRBJ2-3	.	TRBV21-1	16
TGTGCCATCAGCCCCCGGGATGAGCAGTTCTTC	CAISPRDEQFF	.	TRBJ2-1	once	TRBV10-3	11
TGCAGCGTTGACATTGATGGCTACACCTTC	CSVDIDGYTF	.	TRBJ1-2	.	TRBV29-1	10
TGTGCCAGCAGCCGAGGGACAGCCGGTTCACGAGAGACCCAGTACTTC	CASSRGTAGSRETQYF	TRBD1	TRBJ2-5	.	TRBV11-3	16
TGTGCCAGCAGCTTGGACAGGACGCCCGGGGCTGGCTACACCTTC	CASSLDRTPGAGYTF	TRBD1	TRBJ1-2	.	TRBV11-3	15
TGTGCCAGCAGCCAGGGAACAGGGTCTGGAAACACCATATATTTT	CASSQGTGSGNTIYF	.	TRBJ1-3	.	TRBV27	15
TGTGCGCGCCTTAGGGCCGGACACCTTAATTCACCCCTCCACTTT	CARLRAGHLNSPLHF	.	TRBJ1-6	.	TRBV21-1	15
TGTGCCAGCAGCTTAGTTCGGGATGGGGAGACCCAGTACTTC	CASSLVRDGETQYF	.	TRBJ2-5	.	TRBV11-3	14
TGCAGCGTTCGGGACAGGCTCTATGGCTACACCTTC	CSVRDRLYGYTF	TRBD1	TRBJ1-2	.	TRBV29-1	12
TGTGCCAGCAGCCTAAGGACAGTTGATAATTCACCCCTCCACTTT	CASSLRTVDNSPLHF	.	TRBJ1-6	.	TRBV7-6	15
TGTGCCAGCAGCCTAACAAACCCTCGGGGGAGGTGGACCGGGGAGCTGTTTTTT	CASSLTNPRGRWTGELFF	.	TRBJ2-2	.	TRBV7-6	18
TGCGCCAGCAGCCAGGTTTTACAGGGGAGAAAAGGCTATGGCTACACCTTC	CASSQVLQGRKGYGYTF	TRBD1	TRBJ1-2	.	TRBV4-1	17
TGCAGCGTTCAATCGAACACTGAAGCTTTCTTT	CSVQSNTEAFF	.	TRBJ1-1	.	TRBV29-1	11
TGTGCCAGCAGTACTTATGTGGGGGACAGGGGGCGTCGCACTGAAGCTTTCTTT	CASSTYVGDRGRRTEAFF	TRBD1	TRBJ1-1	.	TRBV28	18
TGTGCCAGCTTACCGGGACAGGGGCGGTATGGCTACACCTTC	CASLPGQGRYGYTF	TRBD1	TRBJ1-2	.	TRBV28	14
TGTGCCAGCAGTGGAGGGAGACGCTATGGCTACACCTTC	CASSGGRRYGYTF	.	TRBJ1-2	few	TRBV25-1	13
TGTGCCGCCGGGGGGCTGGAGACCCAGTACTTC	CAAGGLETQYF	.	TRBJ2-5	few	TRBV24-1	11
TGTGCCAGCAGCCCGGGGGGGTCATACCAAGAGACCCAGTACTTC	CASSPGGSYQETQYF	TRBD2	TRBJ2-5	.	TRBV3-1/TRBV3-2	15
TGTGCCATCAGTGAGTCTGGGACAGTCAATGGCTACACCTTC	CAISESGTVNGYTF	TRBD1	TRBJ1-2	few	TRBV10-3	14
TGCGCCAGCAGCTCCAGGGGGAACTATGGCTACACCTTC	CASSSRGNYGYTF	TRBD1	TRBJ1-2	.	TRBV5-1	13
TGTGCCAGCAGCGGGGGGGAGACGAATGAGCAGTTCTTC	CASSGGETNEQFF	TRBD2	TRBJ2-1	few	TRBV6-2/TRBV6-3	13
TGTGCCAGCAGCCCGGACACAGCCACCGGGGAGCTGTTTTTT	CASSPDTATGELFF	.	TRBJ2-2	few	TRBV5-4	14
TGTGCCAGCAGCCAGGGGGGGATCGGCACCATATATTTT	CASSQGGIGTIYF	.	TRBJ1-3	.	TRBV3-1/TRBV3-2	13
TGCGCCAGCAGCTTGGGTGGCCCGCGGGACGAGCAGTACTTC	CASSLGGPRDEQYF	.	TRBJ2-7	.	TRBV5-1	14
TGTGCCAGCAGCCTAGCGGGGATTCCCAATGAGCAGTTCTTC	CASSLAGIPNEQFF	TRBD2	TRBJ2-1	.	TRBV6-2/TRBV6-3	14